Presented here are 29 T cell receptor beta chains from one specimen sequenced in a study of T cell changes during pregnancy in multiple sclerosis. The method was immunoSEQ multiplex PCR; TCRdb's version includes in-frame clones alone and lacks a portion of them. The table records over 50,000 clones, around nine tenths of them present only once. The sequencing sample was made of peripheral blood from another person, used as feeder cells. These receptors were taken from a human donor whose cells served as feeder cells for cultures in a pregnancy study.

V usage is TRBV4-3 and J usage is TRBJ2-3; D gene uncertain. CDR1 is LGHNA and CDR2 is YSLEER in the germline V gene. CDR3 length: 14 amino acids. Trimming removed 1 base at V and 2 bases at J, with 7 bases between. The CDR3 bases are TGCGCCAGCAGCCAAGTGGGGTCCACAGATACGCAGTATTTT. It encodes CASSQVGSTDTQYF.

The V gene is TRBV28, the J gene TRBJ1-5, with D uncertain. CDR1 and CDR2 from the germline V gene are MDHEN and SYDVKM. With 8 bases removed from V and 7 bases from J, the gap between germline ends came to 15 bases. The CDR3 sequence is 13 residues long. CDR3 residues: CASLVAGGQPQHF. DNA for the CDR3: TGTGCCAGCCTTGTGGCCGGAGGGCAGCCCCAGCATTTT.

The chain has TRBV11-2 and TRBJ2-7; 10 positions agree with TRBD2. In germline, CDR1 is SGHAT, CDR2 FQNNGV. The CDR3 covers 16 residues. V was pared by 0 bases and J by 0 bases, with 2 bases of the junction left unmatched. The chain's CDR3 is CASSLDSGGSSYEQYF. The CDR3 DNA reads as TGTGCCAGCAGCTTAGATAGCGGGGGGAGCTCCTACGAGCAGTACTTC.

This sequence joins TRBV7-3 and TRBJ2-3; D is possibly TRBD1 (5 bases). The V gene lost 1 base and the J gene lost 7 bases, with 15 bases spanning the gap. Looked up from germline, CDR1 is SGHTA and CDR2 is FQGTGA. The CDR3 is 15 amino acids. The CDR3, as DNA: TGTGCCAGCAGCTTAAGGATGGGTGGGGCGAATACGCAGTATTTT. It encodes CASSLRMGGANTQYF.

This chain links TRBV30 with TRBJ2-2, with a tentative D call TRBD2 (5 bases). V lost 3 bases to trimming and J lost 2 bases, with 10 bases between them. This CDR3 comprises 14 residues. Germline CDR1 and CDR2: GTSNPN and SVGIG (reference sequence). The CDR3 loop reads CAWRVSGNTGELFF. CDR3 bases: TGTGCCTGGAGAGTATCGGGAAACACCGGGGAGCTGTTTTTT.

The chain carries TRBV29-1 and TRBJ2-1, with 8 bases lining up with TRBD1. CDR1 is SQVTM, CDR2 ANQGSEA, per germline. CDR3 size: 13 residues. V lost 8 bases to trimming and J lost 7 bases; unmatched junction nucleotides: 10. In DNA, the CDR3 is TGCAGCCTAGGACAGGGACGGTTGAATGAGCAGTTCTTC. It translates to CSLGQGRLNEQFF.

The CDR3 DNA follows: TGTGCCAGCAGCTTAGGCTCCGGGCTCCCGGACAGTGAGCAGTTCTTC. This translates into CASSLGSGLPDSEQFF. The chain has TRBV7-3 and TRBJ2-1; TRBD1 might be the D (6 bases). Germline V CDR1 and CDR2: SGHTA, FQGTGA. The V end lost 2 bases, the J end lost 9 bases, and 20 bases lay between the germline ends. The CDR3 consists of 16 residues.

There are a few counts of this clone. In nucleotides, the CDR3 is TGCGCCAGCAGCCCTGACAGGGGGCAAGGTGGCTACACCTTC. Residues: CASSPDRGQGGYTF. The V call is TRBV5-1, the J call TRBJ1-2; 10 bases line up with TRBD1. The germline V gene has CDR1 SGHRS and CDR2 YFSETQ. The CDR3 extends over 14 amino acids. V dropped 4 bases and J dropped 7; count of bases not matched to a gene: 7. Looking up the rest from reference TRBV5-1 and TRBJ1-2 gives the full variable domain: KAGVTQTPRYLIKTRGQQVTLSCSPISGHRSVSWYQQTPGQGLQFLFEYFSETQRNKGNFPGRFSGRQFSNSRSEMNVSTLELGDSALYLCASSPDRGQGGYTFGSGTRLTVV.

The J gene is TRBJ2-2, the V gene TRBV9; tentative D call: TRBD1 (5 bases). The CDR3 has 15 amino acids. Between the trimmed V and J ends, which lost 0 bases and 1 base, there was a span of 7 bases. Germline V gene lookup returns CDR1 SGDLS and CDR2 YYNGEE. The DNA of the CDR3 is TGTGCCAGCAGCGTAGTAGGACAGAACACCGGGGAGCTGTTTTTT. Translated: CASSVVGQNTGELFF.

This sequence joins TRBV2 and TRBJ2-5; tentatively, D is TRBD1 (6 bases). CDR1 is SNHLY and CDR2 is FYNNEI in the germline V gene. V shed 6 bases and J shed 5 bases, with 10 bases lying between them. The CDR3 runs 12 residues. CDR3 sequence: CASRGQGETQYF. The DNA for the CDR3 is TGTGCCAGCAGGGGCCAGGGGGAGACCCAGTACTTC. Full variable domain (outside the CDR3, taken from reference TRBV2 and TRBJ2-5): EPEVTQTPSHQVTQMGQEVILRCVPISNHLYFYWYRQILGQKVEFLVSFYNNEISEKSEIFDDQFSVERPDGSNFTLKIRSTKLEDSAMYFCASRGQGETQYFGPGTRLLVL.

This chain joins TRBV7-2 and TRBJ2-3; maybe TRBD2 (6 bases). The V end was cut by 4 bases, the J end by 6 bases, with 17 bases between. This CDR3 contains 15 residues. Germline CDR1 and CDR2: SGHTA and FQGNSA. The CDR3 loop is CASSYIASGGDTQYF. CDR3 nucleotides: TGTGCCAGCAGCTACATAGCCAGTGGAGGGGATACGCAGTATTTT.

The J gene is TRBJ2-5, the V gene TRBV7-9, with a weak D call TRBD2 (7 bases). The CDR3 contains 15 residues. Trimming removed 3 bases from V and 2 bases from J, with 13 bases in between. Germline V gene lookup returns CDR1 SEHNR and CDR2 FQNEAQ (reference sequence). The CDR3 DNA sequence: TGTGCCAGCAGCTTCGGGGCGGGGGCGCAAGAGACCCAGTACTTC. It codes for CASSFGAGAQETQYF.

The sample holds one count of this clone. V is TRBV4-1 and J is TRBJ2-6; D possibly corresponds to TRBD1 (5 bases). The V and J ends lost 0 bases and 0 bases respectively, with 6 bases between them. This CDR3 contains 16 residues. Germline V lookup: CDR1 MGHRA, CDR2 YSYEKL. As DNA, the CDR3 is TGCGCCAGCAGCCAAGATCAGGGCTCTGGGGCCAACGTCCTGACTTTC. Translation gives CASSQDQGSGANVLTF.

As DNA, the CDR3 is TGTGCCAGCAGCCACAGGGGCTATAATGAAAAACTGTTTTTT. Translated, it gives CASSHRGYNEKLFF. The gene calls are TRBV14 and TRBJ1-4, with D maybe TRBD1 (6 bases). Trimming left V 3 bases short and J 4 bases short, with 9 bases between. Germline V CDR1 and CDR2: SGHDN, FVKESK. This CDR3 is built from 14 residues.

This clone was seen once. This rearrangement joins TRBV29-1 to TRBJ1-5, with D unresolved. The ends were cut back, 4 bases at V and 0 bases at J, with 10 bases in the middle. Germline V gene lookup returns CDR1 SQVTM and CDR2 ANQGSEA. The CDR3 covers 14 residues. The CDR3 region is CSVAEGVSNQPQHF. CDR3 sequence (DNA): TGCAGCGTTGCCGAGGGTGTTAGCAATCAGCCCCAGCATTTT.

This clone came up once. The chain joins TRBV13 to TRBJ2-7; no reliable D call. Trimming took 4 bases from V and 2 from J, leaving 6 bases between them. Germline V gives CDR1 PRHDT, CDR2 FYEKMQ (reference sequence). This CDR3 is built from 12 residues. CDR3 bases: TGTGCCAGCAGCTCCCCCCCCTACGAGCAGTACTTC. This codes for CASSSPPYEQYF.

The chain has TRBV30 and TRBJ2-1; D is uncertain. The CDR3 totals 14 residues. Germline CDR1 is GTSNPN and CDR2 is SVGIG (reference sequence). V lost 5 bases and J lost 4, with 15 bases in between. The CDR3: CAWRAEERYNEQFF. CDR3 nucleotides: TGTGCCTGGCGGGCAGAAGAGAGATACAATGAGCAGTTCTTC.

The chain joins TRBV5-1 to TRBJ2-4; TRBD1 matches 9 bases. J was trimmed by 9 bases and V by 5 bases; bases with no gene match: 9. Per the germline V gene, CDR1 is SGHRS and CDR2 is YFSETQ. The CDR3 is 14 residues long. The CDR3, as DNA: TGCGCCAGCAGATCGGGACAGGGAGTAGTCATTCAGTACTTC. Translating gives CASRSGQGVVIQYF.

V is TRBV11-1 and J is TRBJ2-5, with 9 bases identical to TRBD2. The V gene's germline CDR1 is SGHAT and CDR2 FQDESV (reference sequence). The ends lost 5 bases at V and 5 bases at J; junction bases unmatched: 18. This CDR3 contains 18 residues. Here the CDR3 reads CASSNRPGLARSRETQYF. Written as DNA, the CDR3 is TGTGCCAGCAGCAACCGACCGGGACTAGCAAGATCCAGGGAGACCCAGTACTTC.

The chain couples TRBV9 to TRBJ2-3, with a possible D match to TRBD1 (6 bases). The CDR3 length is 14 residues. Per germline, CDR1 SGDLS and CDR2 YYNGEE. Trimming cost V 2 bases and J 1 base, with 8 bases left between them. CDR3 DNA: TGTGCCAGCAGCGTCAAGGGGGGCACAGATACGCAGTATTTT. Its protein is CASSVKGGTDTQYF.

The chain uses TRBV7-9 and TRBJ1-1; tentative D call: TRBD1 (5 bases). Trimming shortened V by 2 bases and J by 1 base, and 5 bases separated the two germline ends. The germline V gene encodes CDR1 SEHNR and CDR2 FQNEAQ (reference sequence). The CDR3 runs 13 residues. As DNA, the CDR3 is TGTGCCAGCAGCTTAAGGGGGAACACTGAAGCTTTCTTT. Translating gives CASSLRGNTEAFF.

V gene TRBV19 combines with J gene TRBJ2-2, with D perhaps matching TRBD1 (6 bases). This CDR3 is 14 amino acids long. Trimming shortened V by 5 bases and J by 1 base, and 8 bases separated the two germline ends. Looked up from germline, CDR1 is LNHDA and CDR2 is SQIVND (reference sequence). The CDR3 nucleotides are TGTGCCAGTAGTGGGACACGGAACACCGGGGAGCTGTTTTTT. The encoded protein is CASSGTRNTGELFF.

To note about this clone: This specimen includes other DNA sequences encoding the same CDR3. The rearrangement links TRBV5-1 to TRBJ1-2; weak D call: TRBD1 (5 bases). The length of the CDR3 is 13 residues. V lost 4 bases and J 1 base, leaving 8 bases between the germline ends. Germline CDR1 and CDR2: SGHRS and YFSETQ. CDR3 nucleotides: TGCGCCAGCAGCCCGGGGGTTAACTATGGCTACACCTTC. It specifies CASSPGVNYGYTF.

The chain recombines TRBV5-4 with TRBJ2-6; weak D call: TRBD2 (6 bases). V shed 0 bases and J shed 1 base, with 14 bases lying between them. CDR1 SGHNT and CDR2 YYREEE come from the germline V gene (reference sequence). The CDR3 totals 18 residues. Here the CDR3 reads CASSLGPGGESGANVLTF. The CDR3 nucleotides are TGTGCCAGCAGCTTGGGCCCAGGAGGGGAGTCTGGGGCCAACGTCCTGACTTTC.

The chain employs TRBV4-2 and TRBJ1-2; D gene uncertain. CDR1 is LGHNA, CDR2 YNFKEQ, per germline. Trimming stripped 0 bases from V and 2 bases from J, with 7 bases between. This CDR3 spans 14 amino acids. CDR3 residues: CASSQDGQNYGYTF. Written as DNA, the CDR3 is TGTGCCAGCAGCCAAGACGGTCAGAACTATGGCTACACCTTC.

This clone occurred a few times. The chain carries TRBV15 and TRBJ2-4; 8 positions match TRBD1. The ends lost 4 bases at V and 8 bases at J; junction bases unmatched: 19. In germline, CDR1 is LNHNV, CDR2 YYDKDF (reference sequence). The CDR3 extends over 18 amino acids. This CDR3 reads CATSISSTGQGDVHIQYF. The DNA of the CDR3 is TGTGCCACCAGCATTAGCTCCACAGGACAGGGTGATGTACACATTCAGTACTTC.

This CDR3 reads CASSLASGGGNTEAFF. The DNA for the CDR3 is TGTGCCAGCAGCTTGGCCTCAGGAGGGGGGAACACTGAAGCTTTCTTT. The V call is TRBV5-4, the J call TRBJ1-1, with D possibly TRBD1 on 6 matching bases. Trimming cost V 0 bases and J 1 base, with 13 bases left between them. The length of the CDR3 is 16 residues. Germline CDR1 is SGHNT and CDR2 is YYREEE (reference sequence).

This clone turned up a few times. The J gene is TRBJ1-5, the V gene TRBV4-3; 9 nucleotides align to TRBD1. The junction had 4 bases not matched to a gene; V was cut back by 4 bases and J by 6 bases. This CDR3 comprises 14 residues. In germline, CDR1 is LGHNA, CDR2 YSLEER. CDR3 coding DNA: TGCGCCAGCAGCCCGGGACAGGGTCTTCAGCCCCAGCATTTT. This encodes CASSPGQGLQPQHF.

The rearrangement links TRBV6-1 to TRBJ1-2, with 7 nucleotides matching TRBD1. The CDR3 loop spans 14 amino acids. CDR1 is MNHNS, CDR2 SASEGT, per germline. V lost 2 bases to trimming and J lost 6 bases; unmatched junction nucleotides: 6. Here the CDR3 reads CASSESAGGHGYTF. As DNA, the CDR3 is TGTGCCAGCAGTGAATCGGCAGGGGGGCATGGCTACACCTTC.